This TCR beta chain was recorded in a study of blood T cell repertoires in COVID-19. Study in general: Samples of COVID-19 (acute and convalescent) were obtained from the United States, Italy and Spain. Sources were T cells, B-cell-depleted T cells, or PBMCs; the material itself was cDNA or gDNA.

In the authors' workflow: Reference gene primer amplification gave nucleated cell count estimates. The assay was immunoSEQ multiplex PCR, and TCRdb's table has in-frame clones only and misses some. The V and J calls and clone size were taken over from that table, and D and trimming were inferred from the DNA. The data show under 250,000 clones, about four fifths seen once. The CDR3 runs 15 residues. The germline CDR1 and CDR2 sequences are MNHEY and SVGAGI. Losses at the gene ends were 4 bases for V and 5 bases for J; bases not matched to a gene: 9. The chain carries TRBV6-5 and TRBJ2-7, with 9 positions matching TRBD1. Sequencing was done on a sample of peripheral blood. The TCR was taken from a woman aged 30 to 39 who had recovered from COVID-19. DNA of the CDR3: TGTGCCAGCAGTTCGCACAGGGGGCGCGCAGACGAGCAGTACTTC. Translation gives CASSSHRGRADEQYF.